This entry is about one T cell receptor (beta chain). Its cognate antigen is unknown. This entry belongs to a study of T cells in localized non-small cell lung cancer. Study-wide results and limits: Paired adjacent lung recovered a median around 60 of the top 100 tumor clones.

Only in-frame clones appear in the TCRdb table, and some are missing; sequencing was by immunoSEQ multiplex PCR. The repertoire holds roughly 38,000 clones, with around 80% as singletons. Trimming removed 1 base from V and 7 bases from J, with 14 bases in between. CDR1 SGHRS and CDR2 YFSETQ come from the germline V gene. The CDR3 has 14 residues. The sample consisted of peripheral blood, taken before any cancer treatment. The rearrangement joins TRBV5-1 to TRBJ2-5; D remains ambiguous. The clonotype comes from a male donor older than 55 with stage III squamous cell lung carcinoma. In DNA form, the CDR3 reads TGCGCCAGCAGCTTGAGGGCAGGCCCCCCGACCCAGTACTTC. It yields the protein CASSLRAGPPTQYF.